A single T cell receptor (beta chain) is shown here with its context. What antigen it recognizes has not been identified. Qualities for individual bases were not recorded, and no much larger clone is one base off. This sample stems from a study of a mutant IDH1 vaccine in newly diagnosed glioma (dated by TCRdb to the early 2020s). Study-level background: Of the roughly 32 patients who were treated, around 62% were male and around 40% were female, and the mean age was roughly 40 years. Prior to enrollment, patients had been given standard therapy consisting of radiotherapy alone, temozolomide alone, or radiochemotherapy with temozolomide, with the combination given to most patients. Peripheral blood samples were drawn at six visits, namely V03 (baseline), V05, V07, V10, V12 and V13. Longitudinal TCRB deep sequencing was done for some 26 treated patients, wherever samples were available for exploratory analyses. What the research found in general, with its limitations: Immune responses induced by the vaccine were seen in more than 85% of patients across multiple MHC alleles. Availability determined which PBMC samples were chosen for TCRB deep sequencing. Changes in the top peripheral T cell clonotypes picked up by TCRB sequencing did not appear to be linked to pseudoprogression. It was noted by the authors that analyses of patient blood samples could not be reproduced owing to sample limitations.

Germline trimming amounts to 7 bases on V and 7 bases on J, with 11 as the count of junction bases outside the gene matches. Measured from the cysteine to the phenylalanine, the CDR3 is 15 residues long. Here the CDR3 DNA is all that survives: 45 bases in frame from base 1. Reading the germline V gene gives CDR1 MNHNS and CDR2 SASEGT. Library method: the immunoSEQ multiplex PCR assay. The hsTCRB Kit was used according to the manufacturer's protocol to amplify rearranged TCR beta chain sequences. Sequencing of TCRB libraries was carried out on an Illumina MiSeq. Turning to the authors' computational methods: Demultiplexing, trimming and gene mapping were performed with the kit vendor's proprietary platform. TCRdb carries this immuneACCESS record with in-frame sequences only. Its versions omit some clonotypes, under half of them owing to an unresolved V gene in the studies checked, with the rest unexplained. V and J calls and clone size are copied from that table; D and trimming were computed from the DNA. This sample lists 15,000 or so clones; about 80% were detected once. In total, the top ten clones hold 10% of the sample.

The intended sense of this specimen's time point label: baseline, week 1 (first vaccination visit). In light of the paper, this sample's treatment or condition label describes: pre-vaccination baseline after standard-of-care therapy. All donors had newly diagnosed IDH1-mutant astrocytomas of WHO grade 3 or 4 that showed loss of nuclear ATRX. The samples were drawn from NOA16, a multicentre, single-arm, open-label phase I trial in Germany that tested a mutant IDH1 peptide vaccine in humans for the first time. For immunogenicity testing, the blood drawn at visit V03 was used as the baseline sample. Genomic DNA for TCRB sequencing was extracted from EDTA blood using the DNeasy Blood and Tissue Kit.

Sequenced material: PBMCs, taken from a glioma patient treated with radiotherapy, temozolomide or both. This TCR came from a man in his forties with glioma. The rearranged chain carries TRBV6-1 and TRBJ2-1, with 9 bases in between that match TRBD2. This receptor has the CDR3 CASKETPAGGNEQFF. The nucleotides read TGTGCCAGCAAAGAGACCCCTGCGGGAGGGAATGAGCAGTTCTTC.